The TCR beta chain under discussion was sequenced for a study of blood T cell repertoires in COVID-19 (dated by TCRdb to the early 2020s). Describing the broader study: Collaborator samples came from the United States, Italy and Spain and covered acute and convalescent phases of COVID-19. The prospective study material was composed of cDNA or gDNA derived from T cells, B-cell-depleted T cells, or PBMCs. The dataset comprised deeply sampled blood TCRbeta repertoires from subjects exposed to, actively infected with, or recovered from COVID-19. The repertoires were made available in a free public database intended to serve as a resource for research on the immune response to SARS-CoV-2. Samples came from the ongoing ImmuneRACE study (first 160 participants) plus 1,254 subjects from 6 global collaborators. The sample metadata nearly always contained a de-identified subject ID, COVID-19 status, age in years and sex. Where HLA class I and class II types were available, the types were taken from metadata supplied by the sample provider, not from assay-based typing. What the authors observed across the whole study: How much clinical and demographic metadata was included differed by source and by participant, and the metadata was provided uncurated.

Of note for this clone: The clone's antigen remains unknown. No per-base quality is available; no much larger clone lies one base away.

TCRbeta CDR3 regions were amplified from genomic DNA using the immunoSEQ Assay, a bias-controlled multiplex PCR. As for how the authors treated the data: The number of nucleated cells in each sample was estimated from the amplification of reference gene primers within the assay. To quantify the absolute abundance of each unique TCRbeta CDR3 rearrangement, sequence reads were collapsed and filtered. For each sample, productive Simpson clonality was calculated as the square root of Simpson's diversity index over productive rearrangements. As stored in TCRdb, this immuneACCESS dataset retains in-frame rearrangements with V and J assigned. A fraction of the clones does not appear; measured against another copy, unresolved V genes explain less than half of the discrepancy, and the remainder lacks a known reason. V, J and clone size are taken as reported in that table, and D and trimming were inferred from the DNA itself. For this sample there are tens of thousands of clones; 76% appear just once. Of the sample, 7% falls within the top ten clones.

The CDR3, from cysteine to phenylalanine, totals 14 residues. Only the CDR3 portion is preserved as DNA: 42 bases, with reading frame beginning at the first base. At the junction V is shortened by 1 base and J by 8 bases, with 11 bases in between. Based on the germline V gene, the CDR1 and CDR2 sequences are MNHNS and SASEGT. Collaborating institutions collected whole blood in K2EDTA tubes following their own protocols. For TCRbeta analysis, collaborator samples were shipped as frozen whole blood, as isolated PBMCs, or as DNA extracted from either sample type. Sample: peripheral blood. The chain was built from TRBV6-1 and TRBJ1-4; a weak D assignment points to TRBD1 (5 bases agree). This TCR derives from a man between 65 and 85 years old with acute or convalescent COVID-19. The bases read TGTGCCAGCAGTGAAGGGGGCGCAAGCGAAAAACTGTTTTTT. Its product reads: CASSEGGASEKLFF.